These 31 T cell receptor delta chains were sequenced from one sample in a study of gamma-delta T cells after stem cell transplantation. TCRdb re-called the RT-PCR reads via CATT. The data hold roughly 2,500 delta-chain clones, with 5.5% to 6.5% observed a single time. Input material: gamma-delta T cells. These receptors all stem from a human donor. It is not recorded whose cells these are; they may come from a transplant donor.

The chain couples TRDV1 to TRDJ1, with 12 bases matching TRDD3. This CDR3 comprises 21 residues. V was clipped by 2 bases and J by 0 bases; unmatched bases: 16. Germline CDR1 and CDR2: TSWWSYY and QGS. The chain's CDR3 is CALGENLPNNWGILYTDKLIF. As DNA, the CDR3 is TGTGCTCTTGGGGAAAATCTACCAAATAACTGGGGGATACTGTACACCGATAAACTCATCTTT.

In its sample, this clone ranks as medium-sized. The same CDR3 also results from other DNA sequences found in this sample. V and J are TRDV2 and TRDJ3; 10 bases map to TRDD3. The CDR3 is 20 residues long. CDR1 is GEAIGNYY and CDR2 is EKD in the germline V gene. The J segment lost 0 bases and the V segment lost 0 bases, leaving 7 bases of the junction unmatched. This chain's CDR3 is CACDTVLGDASSWDTRQMFF. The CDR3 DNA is TGTGCCTGTGACACCGTACTGGGGGATGCCAGCTCCTGGGACACCCGACAGATGTTTTTC.

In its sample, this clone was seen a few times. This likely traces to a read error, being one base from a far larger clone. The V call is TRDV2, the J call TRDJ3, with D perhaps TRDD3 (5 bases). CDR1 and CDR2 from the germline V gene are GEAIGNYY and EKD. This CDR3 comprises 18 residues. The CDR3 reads CACDTVLVDSWDTRRMFF. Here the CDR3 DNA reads TGTGCCTGTGACACCGTACTGGTAGACTCCTGGGACACCCGACGGATGTTTTTC.

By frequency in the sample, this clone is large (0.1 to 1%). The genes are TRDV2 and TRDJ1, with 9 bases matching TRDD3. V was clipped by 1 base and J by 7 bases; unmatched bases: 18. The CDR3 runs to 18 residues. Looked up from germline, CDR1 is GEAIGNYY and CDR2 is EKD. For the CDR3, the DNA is TGTGCCTGTGACACGGTCGACTGGGGGACAACCACGGGTGGTAAACTCATCTTT. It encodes CACDTVDWGTTTGGKLIF.

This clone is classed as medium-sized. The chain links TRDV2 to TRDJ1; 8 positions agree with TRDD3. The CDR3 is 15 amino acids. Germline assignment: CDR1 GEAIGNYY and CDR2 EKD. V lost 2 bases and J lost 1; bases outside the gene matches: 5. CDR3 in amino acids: CACDRLGEGTDKLIF. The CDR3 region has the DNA TGTGCCTGTGACAGGCTGGGGGAAGGCACCGATAAACTCATCTTT.

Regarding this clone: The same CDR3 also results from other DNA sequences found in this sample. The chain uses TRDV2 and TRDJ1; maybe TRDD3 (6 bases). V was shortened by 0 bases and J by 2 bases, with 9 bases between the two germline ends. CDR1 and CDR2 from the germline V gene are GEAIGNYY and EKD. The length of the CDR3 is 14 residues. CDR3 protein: CACDTVGGTDKLIF. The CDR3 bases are TGTGCCTGTGACACCGTAGGGGGAACCGATAAACTCATCTTT.

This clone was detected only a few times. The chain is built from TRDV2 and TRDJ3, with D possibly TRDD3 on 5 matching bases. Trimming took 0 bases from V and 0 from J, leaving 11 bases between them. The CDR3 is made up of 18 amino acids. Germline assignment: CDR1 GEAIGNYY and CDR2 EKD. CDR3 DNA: TGTGCCTGTGACACCGCGGGATCCCTCTCCTGGGACACCCGACAGATGTTTTTC. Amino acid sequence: CACDTAGSLSWDTRQMFF.

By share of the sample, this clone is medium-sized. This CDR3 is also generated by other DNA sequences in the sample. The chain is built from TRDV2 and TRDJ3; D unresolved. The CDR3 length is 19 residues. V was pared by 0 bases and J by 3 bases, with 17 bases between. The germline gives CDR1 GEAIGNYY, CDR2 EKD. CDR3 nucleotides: TGTGCCTGTGACACCGGGCGACCCCTCGATGGCTGGGACACCCGACAGATGTTTTTC. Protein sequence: CACDTGRPLDGWDTRQMFF.

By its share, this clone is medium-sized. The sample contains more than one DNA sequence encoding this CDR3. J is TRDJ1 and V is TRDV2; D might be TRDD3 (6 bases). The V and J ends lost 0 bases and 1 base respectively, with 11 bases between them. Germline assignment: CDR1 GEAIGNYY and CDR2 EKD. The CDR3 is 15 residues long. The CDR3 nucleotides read TGTGCCTGTGACACCGTCGGGGGAAGCACCGATAAACTCATCTTT. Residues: CACDTVGGSTDKLIF.

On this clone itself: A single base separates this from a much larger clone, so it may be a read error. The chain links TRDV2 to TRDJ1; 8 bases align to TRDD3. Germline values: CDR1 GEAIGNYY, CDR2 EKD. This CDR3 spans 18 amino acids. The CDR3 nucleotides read TGTGCCTGTGACAGGATGGGGGATCGTTCCATCGGAGGAGATAAACTCACCTTT. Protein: CACDRMGDRSIGGDKLTF.

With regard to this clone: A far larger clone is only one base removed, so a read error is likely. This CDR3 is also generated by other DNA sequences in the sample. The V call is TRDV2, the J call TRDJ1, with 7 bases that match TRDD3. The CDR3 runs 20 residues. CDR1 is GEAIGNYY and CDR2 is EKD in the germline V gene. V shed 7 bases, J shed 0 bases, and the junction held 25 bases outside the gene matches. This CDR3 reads CACDSIGTSAGGMYTDKLIF. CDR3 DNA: TGTGCCTGCGACTCCATCGGTACTTCGGCCGGGGGGATGTACACCGATAAACTCATCTTT.

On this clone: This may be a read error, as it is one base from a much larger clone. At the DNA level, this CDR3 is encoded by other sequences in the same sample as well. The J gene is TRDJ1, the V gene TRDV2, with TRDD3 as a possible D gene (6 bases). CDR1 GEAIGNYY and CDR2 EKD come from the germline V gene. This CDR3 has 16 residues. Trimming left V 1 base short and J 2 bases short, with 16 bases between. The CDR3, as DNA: TGTGCCTGTGACACGCTGGGGACCTTGTATACCGATAAACTCATCTTT. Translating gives CACDTLGTLYTDKLIF.

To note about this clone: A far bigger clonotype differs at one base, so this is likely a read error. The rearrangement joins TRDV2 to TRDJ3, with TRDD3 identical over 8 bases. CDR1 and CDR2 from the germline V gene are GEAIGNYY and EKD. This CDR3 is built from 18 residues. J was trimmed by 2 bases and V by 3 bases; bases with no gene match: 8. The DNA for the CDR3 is TGTGCCTGTGACGAGGTACTGGGGGGCACCTGGGACACCCGACAGATGTTTTTC. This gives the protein CACDEVLGGTWDTRQMFF.

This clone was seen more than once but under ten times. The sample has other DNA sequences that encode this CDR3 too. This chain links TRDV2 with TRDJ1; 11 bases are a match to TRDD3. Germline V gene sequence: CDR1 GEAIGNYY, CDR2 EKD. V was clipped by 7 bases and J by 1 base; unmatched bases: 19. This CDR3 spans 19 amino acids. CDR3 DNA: TGTGCCTGCGACGGACTCTTCCCGGTACTGGGGGATAGCACCGATAAACTCATCTTT. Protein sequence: CACDGLFPVLGDSTDKLIF.

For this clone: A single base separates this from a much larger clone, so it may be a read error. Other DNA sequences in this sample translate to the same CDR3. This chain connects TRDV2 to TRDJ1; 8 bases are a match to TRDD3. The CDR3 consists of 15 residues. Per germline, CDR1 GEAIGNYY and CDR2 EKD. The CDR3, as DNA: TGTGCCTGTGACACCGTCGGGGATACTAACGATAAGCTCATCTTT. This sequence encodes CACDTVGDTNDKLIF.

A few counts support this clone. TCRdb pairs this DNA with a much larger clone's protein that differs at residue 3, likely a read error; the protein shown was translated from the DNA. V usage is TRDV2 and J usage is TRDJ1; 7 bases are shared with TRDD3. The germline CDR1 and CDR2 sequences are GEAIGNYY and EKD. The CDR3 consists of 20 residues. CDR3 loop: CARDSIGTSAGGMYTDKLIF. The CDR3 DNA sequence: TGTGCCCGTGACTCCATCGGTACTTCGGCCGGGGGGATGTACACCGATAAACTCATCTTT.

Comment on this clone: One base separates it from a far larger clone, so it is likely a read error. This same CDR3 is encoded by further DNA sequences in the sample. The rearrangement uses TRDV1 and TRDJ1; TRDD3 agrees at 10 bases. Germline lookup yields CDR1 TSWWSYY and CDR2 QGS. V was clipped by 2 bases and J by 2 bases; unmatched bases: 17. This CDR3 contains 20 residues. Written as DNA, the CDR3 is TGTGCTCTTGGGGAATGGGCCCTAGAGACTGGGGGATTTCTGACCGATAAACTCATCTTT. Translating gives CALGEWALETGGFLTDKLIF.

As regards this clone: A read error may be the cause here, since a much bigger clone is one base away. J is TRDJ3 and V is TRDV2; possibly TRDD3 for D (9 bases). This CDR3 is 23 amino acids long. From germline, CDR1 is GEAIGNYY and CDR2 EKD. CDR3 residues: CACDTPTSYAGLGDSWGTRQMFF. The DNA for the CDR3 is TGTGCCTGTGACACTCCCACTTCCTACGCCGGACTGGGGGACTCCTGGGGCACCCGACAGATGTTTTTC.

This CDR3 reads CACDTGFGAVGDSYWDTRQMFF. In DNA, the CDR3 is TGTGCCTGTGACACCGGATTCGGAGCGGTGGGGGATTCCTACTGGGACACCCGACAGATGTTTTTC. This rearrangement joins TRDV2 to TRDJ3, with 8 bases fitting TRDD3. The CDR3 is made up of 22 amino acids. Germline lookup yields CDR1 GEAIGNYY and CDR2 EKD. V dropped 0 bases and J dropped 3; count of bases not matched to a gene: 18.

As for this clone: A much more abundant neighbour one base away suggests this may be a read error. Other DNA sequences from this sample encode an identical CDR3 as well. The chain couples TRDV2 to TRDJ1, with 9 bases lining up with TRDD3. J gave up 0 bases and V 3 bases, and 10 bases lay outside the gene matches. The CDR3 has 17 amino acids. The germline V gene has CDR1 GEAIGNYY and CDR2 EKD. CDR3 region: CACDSLLGDRHTDKLIF. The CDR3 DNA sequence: TGTGCCTGTGACTCTCTACTGGGGGACCGGCACACCGATAAACTCATCTTT.

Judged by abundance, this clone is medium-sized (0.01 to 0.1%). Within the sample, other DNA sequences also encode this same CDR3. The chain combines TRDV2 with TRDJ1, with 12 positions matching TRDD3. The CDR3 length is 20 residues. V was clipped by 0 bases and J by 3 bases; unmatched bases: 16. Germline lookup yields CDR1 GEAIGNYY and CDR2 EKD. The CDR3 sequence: CACDTLGTGGYQESSDKLIF. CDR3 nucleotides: TGTGCCTGTGACACCTTGGGTACTGGGGGATACCAGGAGTCGTCCGATAAACTCATCTTT.

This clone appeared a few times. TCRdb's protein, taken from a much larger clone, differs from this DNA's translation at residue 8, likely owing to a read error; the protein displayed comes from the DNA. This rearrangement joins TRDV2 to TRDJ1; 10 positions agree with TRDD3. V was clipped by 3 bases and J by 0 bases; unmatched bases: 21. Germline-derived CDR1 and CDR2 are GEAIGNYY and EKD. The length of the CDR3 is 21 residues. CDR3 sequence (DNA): TGTGCCTGTGACGGGATTGTCGGTATGACTGGGGGATTCGCCCACACCGATAAACTCATCTTT. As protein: CACDGIVGMTGGFAHTDKLIF.

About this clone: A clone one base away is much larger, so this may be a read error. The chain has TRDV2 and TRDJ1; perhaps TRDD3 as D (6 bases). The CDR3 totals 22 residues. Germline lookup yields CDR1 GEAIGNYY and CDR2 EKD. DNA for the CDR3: TGTGCCTGTGATGGACTCCAGACTGGGCTTCCCGTGGGGTCAGGGTACACCGATATACTCATCTTT. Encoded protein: CACDGLQTGLPVGSGYTDILIF.

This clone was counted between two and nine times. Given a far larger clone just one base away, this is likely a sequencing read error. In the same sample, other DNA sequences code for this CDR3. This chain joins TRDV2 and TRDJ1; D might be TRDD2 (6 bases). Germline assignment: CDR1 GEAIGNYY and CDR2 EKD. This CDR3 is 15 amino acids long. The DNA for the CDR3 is TGTGCCTGTGACGCCCTCCTACGCGATACCGATAAGCTCATCTTT. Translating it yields CACDALLRDTDKLIF.

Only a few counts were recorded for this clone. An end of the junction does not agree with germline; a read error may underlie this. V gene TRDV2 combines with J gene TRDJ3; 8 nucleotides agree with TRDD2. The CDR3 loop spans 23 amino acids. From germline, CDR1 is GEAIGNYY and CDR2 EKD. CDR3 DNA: TGTGCCTGTGACACTCCCACTTCCTACGCCGGACTGGGTGACTCCTGGGCCACCCGACAGATGTTTTTC. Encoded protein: CACDTPTSYAGLGDSWATRQMFF.

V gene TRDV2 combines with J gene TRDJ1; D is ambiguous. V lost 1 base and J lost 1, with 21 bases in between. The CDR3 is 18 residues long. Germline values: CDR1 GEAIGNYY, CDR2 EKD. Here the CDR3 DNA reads TGTGCCTGTGACACGATGACGACGGGAGGATTTGGCACCGATAAACTCATCTTT. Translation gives CACDTMTTGGFGTDKLIF.

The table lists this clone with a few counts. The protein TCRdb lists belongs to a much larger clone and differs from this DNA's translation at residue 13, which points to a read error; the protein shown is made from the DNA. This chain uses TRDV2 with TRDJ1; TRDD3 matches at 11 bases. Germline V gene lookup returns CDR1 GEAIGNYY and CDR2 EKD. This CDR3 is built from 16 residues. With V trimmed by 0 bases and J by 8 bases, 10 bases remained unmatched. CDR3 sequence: CACDTVTLGDTRKLIF. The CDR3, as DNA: TGTGCCTGTGACACCGTGACCCTGGGGGATACTAGGAAACTCATCTTT.

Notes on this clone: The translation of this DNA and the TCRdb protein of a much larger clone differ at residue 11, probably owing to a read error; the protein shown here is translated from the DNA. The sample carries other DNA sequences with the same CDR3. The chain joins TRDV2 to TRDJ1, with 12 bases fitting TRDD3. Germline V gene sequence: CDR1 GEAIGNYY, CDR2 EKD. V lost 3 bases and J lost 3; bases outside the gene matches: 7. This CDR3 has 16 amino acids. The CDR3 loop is CACDPLGDTGADKLIF. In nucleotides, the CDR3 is TGTGCCTGTGACCCACTGGGGGATACTGGGGCCGATAAACTCATCTTT.

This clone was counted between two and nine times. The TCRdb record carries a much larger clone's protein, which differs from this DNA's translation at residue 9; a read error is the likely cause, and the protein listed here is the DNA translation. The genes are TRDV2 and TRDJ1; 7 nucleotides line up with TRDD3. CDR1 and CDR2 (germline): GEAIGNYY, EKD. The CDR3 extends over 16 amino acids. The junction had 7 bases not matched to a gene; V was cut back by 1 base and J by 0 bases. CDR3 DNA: TGTGCCTGTGACACGGTGGGGGAGGAGTACACCGATAAACTCATCTTT. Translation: CACDTVGEEYTDKLIF.

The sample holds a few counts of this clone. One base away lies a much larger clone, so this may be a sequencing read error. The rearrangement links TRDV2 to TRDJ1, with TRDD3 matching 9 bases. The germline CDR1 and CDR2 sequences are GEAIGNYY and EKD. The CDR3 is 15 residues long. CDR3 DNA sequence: TGTGCCTGTGACCTACTGGGGGAGCAACCCGATAACCTCATCTTT. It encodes CACDLLGEQPDNLIF.

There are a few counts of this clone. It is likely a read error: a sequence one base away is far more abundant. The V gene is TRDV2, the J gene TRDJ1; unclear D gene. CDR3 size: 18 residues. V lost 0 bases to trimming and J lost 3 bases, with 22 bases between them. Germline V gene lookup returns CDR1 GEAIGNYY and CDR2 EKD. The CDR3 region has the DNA TGTGCCTGTGACACCGTAAGCGGATCTGAGGGGTACGCCGATAAACTCATCTTT. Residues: CACDTVSGSEGYADKLIF.